The 21 T cell receptor beta chains below come from one sample, sequenced in a study of shared clonotypes between healthy human individuals (dated by TCRdb to 2018 to 2021). The library was produced with the immunoSEQ multiplex PCR assay. This immuneACCESS table, as held by TCRdb, lists in-frame sequences with V and J called but not all clones. Of the missing ones, under half trace to an unresolved V gene in checked studies; the others have no known cause. This sample gives fewer than 850,000 clones in total; about three quarters of them show up just once. Of the sample, 1.8% is held by the ten largest clones. Input material: memory CD4+ T cells sorted from blood. The sample's cell subset or site label is to be understood as: CD45RA-negative fraction. Receptors were obtained from a woman between 25 and 40 years old in good health.

This chain connects TRBV11-2 to TRBJ2-1; D unresolved. The germline V and J ends were trimmed by 5 bases and 0 bases, with 5 bases remaining between them. Germline V gives CDR1 SGHAT, CDR2 FQNNGV. This CDR3 contains 13 residues. CDR3 residues: CASSQASYNEQFF. CDR3 in DNA: TGTGCCAGCAGCCAGGCCTCCTACAATGAGCAGTTCTTC.

The gene calls are TRBV5-1 and TRBJ1-1; D is unresolved. The CDR3 is 15 amino acids. V shed 4 bases and J shed 6 bases, with 19 bases lying between them. Looked up from germline, CDR1 is SGHRS and CDR2 is YFSETQ. CDR3 region: CASSRKAGGVAEAFF. CDR3 nucleotides: TGCGCCAGCAGCCGGAAGGCAGGCGGCGTGGCTGAAGCTTTCTTT.

For this clone: Other DNA sequences in this sample translate to the same CDR3. The chain has TRBV5-4 and TRBJ1-2, with D possibly matching TRBD1 (5 bases). Germline V gene sequence: CDR1 SGHNT, CDR2 YYREEE (reference sequence). The CDR3 is 14 amino acids. The V and J ends lost 4 bases and 0 bases respectively, with 10 bases between them. CDR3 loop: CASSPGGANYGYTF. CDR3 coding DNA: TGTGCCAGCAGCCCCGGGGGGGCTAACTATGGCTACACCTTC.

V is TRBV5-4 and J is TRBJ2-1, with no clear D. From germline, CDR1 is SGHNT and CDR2 YYREEE (reference sequence). Trimming left V 3 bases short and J 3 bases short, with 16 bases between. This CDR3 contains 16 residues. This CDR3 is CASSWYYRPSYNEQFF. DNA for the CDR3: TGTGCCAGCAGCTGGTACTATCGACCCAGCTACAATGAGCAGTTCTTC.

In DNA form, the CDR3 reads TGTGCCAGCAGAGGGTTGGCGAACACTGAAGCTTTCTTT. Encoded protein: CASRGLANTEAFF. V gene TRBV27 combines with J gene TRBJ1-1, with no clear D. Germline V gives CDR1 MNHEY, CDR2 SMNVEV (reference sequence). Trimming removed 6 bases from V and 1 base from J, with 9 bases in between. This CDR3 contains 13 residues.

The chain recombines TRBV11-3 with TRBJ2-3; D may correspond to TRBD1 or TRBD2 (6 bases each). Trimming removed 5 bases at V and 9 bases at J, with 15 bases between. Per the germline V gene, CDR1 is SGHNT and CDR2 is YENEEA. This CDR3 is 13 amino acids long. In nucleotides, the CDR3 is TGTGCCAGCAGCCCCACCGTAGGGGGGACGCAGTATTTT. Protein product: CASSPTVGGTQYF.

The chain has TRBV5-8 and TRBJ2-7; 8 positions match TRBD1. The V gene's germline CDR1 is SGHTS and CDR2 YDEGEE. Trimming removed 6 bases from V and 0 bases from J; junction bases left unmatched: 11. This CDR3 spans 16 amino acids. The CDR3 DNA sequence: TGTGCCAGCACCCAGGGGGCCGGGAGATACTCCTACGAGCAGTACTTC. It is translated as CASTQGAGRYSYEQYF.

The CDR3 reads CSVRTGGGTEAFF. The CDR3 DNA sequence: TGCAGCGTCAGAACGGGGGGAGGAACTGAAGCTTTCTTT. The chain is built from TRBV29-1 and TRBJ1-1, with D possibly TRBD1 on 5 matching bases. Trimming left V 6 bases short and J 5 bases short, with 16 bases between. This CDR3 is 13 amino acids long. The V gene's germline CDR1 is SQVTM and CDR2 ANQGSEA.

This chain connects TRBV14 to TRBJ2-7, with TRBD1 identical over 8 bases. The CDR3 consists of 15 residues. The junction had 8 bases not matched to a gene; V was cut back by 4 bases and J by 3 bases. The germline V gene has CDR1 SGHDN and CDR2 FVKESK. CDR3: CASSLAGTGFYEQYF. The CDR3 DNA reads TGTGCCAGCAGCCTGGCCGGGACAGGCTTCTACGAGCAGTACTTC.

This clone was seen only a few times. The chain uses TRBV18 and TRBJ1-4; the D is unclear. The germline CDR1 and CDR2 sequences are KGHSH and LQKENI. This CDR3 spans 13 amino acids. Trimming stripped 0 bases from V and 8 bases from J, with 7 bases between. The CDR3 DNA follows: TGTGCCAGCTCACCACCTGGGGAGGAAAAACTGTTTTTT. Its translation: CASSPPGEEKLFF.

The chain couples TRBV5-1 to TRBJ1-2; D possibly corresponds to TRBD1 (6 bases). There are 12 residues in the CDR3. Germline V gene sequence: CDR1 SGHRS, CDR2 YFSETQ. Deletions cut 3 bases from V and 6 bases from J, with 9 bases between. DNA of the CDR3: TGCGCCAGCAGCTGGAACAGGGATGGCTACACCTTC. It codes for CASSWNRDGYTF.

This clone was detected only a few times. The chain uses TRBV5-1 and TRBJ2-1, with 11 bases that match TRBD2. From germline, CDR1 is SGHRS and CDR2 YFSETQ. The CDR3 extends over 15 amino acids. Trimming at V came to 4 bases and at J to 4 bases, leaving 4 bases not matched to a gene. The CDR3: CASSATSGAYNEQFF. The CDR3 DNA follows: TGCGCCAGCAGCGCGACTAGCGGGGCATACAATGAGCAGTTCTTC.

This clone showed up just once. The chain joins TRBV6-1 to TRBJ1-1; D might be TRBD1 (6 bases). This CDR3 is built from 14 residues. The V end lost 3 bases, the J end lost 0 bases, and 8 bases lay between the germline ends. CDR1 and CDR2 (germline): MNHNS, SASEGT. DNA of the CDR3: TGTGCCAGCAGTGATCGGGGGCTGAACACTGAAGCTTTCTTT. This gives the protein CASSDRGLNTEAFF.

This clone occurred a few times. One base away lies a much larger clone, so this may be a sequencing read error. The J gene is TRBJ2-3, the V gene TRBV6-4; 12 bases match TRBD1. Germline CDR1 and CDR2: MRHNA and SNTAGT. The J segment lost 4 bases and the V segment lost 2 bases, leaving 1 base of the junction unmatched. The CDR3 is made up of 15 amino acids. The DNA for the CDR3 is TGTGCCAGCAGTGACGGGACAGGGGGCGCAGATACGCAGTATTTT. Its translation: CASSDGTGGADTQYF.

This sequence joins TRBV4-2 and TRBJ2-7; 7 bases line up with TRBD2. This CDR3 region has 15 residues. With 2 bases clipped from V and 4 bases from J, the junction kept 8 bases outside the gene matches. Germline V gene lookup returns CDR1 LGHNA and CDR2 YNFKEQ. CDR3 loop: CASSQTGGGPYEQYF. CDR3 bases: TGTGCCAGCAGCCAAACGGGGGGTGGCCCTTACGAGCAGTACTTC.

The chain is built from TRBV6-5 and TRBJ2-1; D is uncertain. The germline V gene encodes CDR1 MNHEY and CDR2 SVGAGI. Trimming left V 7 bases short and J 4 bases short, with 8 bases between. The CDR3 runs 12 residues. CDR3 nucleotides: TGTGCCAGCAACGACCGGTACAATGAGCAGTTCTTC. Translating it yields CASNDRYNEQFF.

The rearrangement links TRBV4-1 to TRBJ1-5; D gene unclear. This CDR3 is 15 amino acids long. Germline assignment: CDR1 MGHRA and CDR2 YSYEKL. V lost 1 base, J lost 7 bases, and 14 bases lay in between. CDR3 region: CASSQGVGGRQPQHF. Here the CDR3 DNA reads TGCGCCAGCAGCCAAGGGGTGGGCGGTCGGCAGCCCCAGCATTTT.

Comment on this clone: Other DNA sequences of this sample code for an identical CDR3. The chain has TRBV11-3 and TRBJ2-1; 7 bases are a match to TRBD2. With 2 bases clipped from V and 4 bases from J, the junction kept 2 bases outside the gene matches. This CDR3 is built from 14 residues. Germline CDR1 reads SGHNT; CDR2 reads YENEEA. In DNA, the CDR3 is TGTGCCAGCAGCTTAAGCGGGACTTACAATGAGCAGTTCTTC. Translated, it gives CASSLSGTYNEQFF.

V usage is TRBV29-1 and J usage is TRBJ2-5; possibly TRBD2 for D (5 bases). CDR1 and CDR2 (germline): SQVTM, ANQGSEA. The CDR3 spans 13 residues. V shed 2 bases and J shed 4 bases, with 11 bases lying between them. CDR3 protein: CSVERMAGETQYF. CDR3 coding DNA: TGCAGCGTTGAAAGGATGGCGGGAGAGACCCAGTACTTC.

With respect to this clone: Other DNA sequences in the same sample also yield this CDR3. This chain connects TRBV5-1 to TRBJ2-7; 10 bases match TRBD1. V lost 2 bases to trimming and J lost 7 bases; unmatched junction nucleotides: 6. Germline V gives CDR1 SGHRS, CDR2 YFSETQ. The CDR3 is 14 amino acids. The CDR3 DNA is TGCGCCAGCAGCTTAGGGACAGGGGCTTTGGAGCAGTACTTC. Its protein is CASSLGTGALEQYF.

The chain uses TRBV2 and TRBJ2-2, with 10 bases lining up with TRBD1. After removal of 4 bases from V and 4 bases from J, the junction contained 3 bases not matched to a gene. The V gene's germline CDR1 is SNHLY and CDR2 FYNNEI. This CDR3 has 15 amino acids. CDR3: CASSGDRGATGELFF. CDR3 nucleotides: TGTGCCAGCAGTGGGGACAGGGGTGCCACCGGGGAGCTGTTTTTT.